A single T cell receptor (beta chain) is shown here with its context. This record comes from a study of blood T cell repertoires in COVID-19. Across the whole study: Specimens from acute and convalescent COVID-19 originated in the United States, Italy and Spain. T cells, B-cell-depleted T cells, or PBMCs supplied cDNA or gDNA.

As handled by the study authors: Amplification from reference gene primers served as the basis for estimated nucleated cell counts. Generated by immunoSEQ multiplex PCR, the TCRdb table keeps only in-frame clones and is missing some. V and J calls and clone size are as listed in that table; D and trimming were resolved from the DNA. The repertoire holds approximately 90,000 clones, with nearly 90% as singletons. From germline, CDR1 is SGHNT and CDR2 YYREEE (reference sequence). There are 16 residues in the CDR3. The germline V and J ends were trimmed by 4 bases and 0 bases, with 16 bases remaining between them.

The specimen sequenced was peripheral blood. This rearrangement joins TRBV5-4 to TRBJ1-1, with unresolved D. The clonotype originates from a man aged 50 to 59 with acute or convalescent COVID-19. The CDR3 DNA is TGTGCCAGCAGCAAGGCCAGACAACACATGAACACTGAAGCTTTCTTT. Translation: CASSKARQHMNTEAFF.